This TCR beta chain was documented in a study of Graves' ophthalmopathy and Graves' hyperthyroidism. The CDR3 covers 15 residues. The germline V gene encodes CDR1 MGHRA and CDR2 YSYEKL. Trimming cost V 3 bases and J 2 bases; bases outside gene matches: 5. Study-level results: Blood shared most expanded thyroid clonotypes above 0.001 frequency.

There are many counts of this clonotype. Its antigen is not identified. Amplification of the TCR beta CDR3 regions used RNA transcripts (as template). HTBI primers served in a first-round RT-PCR, which a second-round multiplex PCR followed. MiXCR was run by TCRdb on the multiplex PCR reads, yielding one entry per CDR3 protein. The sample yields a few hundred thousand distinct CDR3 sequences, roughly 15% seen once. V is TRBV4-1 and J is TRBJ1-1; TRBD1 aligns across 8 bases. Sequences were obtained from peripheral blood. The receptor was derived from an adult woman with stable Graves' hyperthyroidism. The CDR3 bases are TGCGCCAGCAGCCAGTTGGACAGGGTAAACACTGAAGCTTTCTTT. Its protein product is CASSQLDRVNTEAFF.